The 3 T cell receptor beta chains below come from one sample, sequenced in a study of beta chain features in type 1 diabetes. Study-level points and caveats: Moderate but significant shortening of TCRB CDR3s was recorded in all four CD4+ subsets from Type 1 diabetes patients.

Which antigens these TCRs recognize remains unknown. The whole isolated RNA underwent reverse transcription, so sequencing captured expressed TCRB transcripts. The method was immunoSEQ multiplex PCR; TCRdb's version includes in-frame clones alone and lacks a portion of them. The table records 600,000 to 700,000 clones, 12% of them present only once. Specimen: naive CD4+ T cells from blood. The receptor set was obtained from a man aged 25-45 years with type 1 diabetes.

This clone was counted a few times. This chain links TRBV29-1 with TRBJ1-1; D gene unclear. Trimming removed 6 bases from V and 6 bases from J, with 20 bases in between. CDR1 is SQVTM and CDR2 is ANQGSEA in the germline V gene. There are 14 residues in the CDR3. The CDR3 DNA sequence: TGCAGCGTCATCCCGCAAGGGAATAGCGCTGAAGCTTTCTTT. This gives the protein CSVIPQGNSAEAFF.

Only a few counts were recorded for this clone. At the DNA level, this CDR3 is encoded by other sequences in the same sample as well. This chain uses TRBV28 with TRBJ1-5; weak D call: TRBD1 (6 bases). Germline CDR1 MDHEN, CDR2 SYDVKM. Trimming stripped 5 bases from V and 4 bases from J, with 9 bases between. The CDR3 sequence is 13 residues long. The CDR3 DNA sequence: TGTGCCAGCAGTAGGGGGTGGAATCAGCCCCAGCATTTT. Encoded protein: CASSRGWNQPQHF.

The CDR3 is CAISESKRQETQYF. CDR3 DNA sequence: TGTGCCATCAGTGAGTCTAAACGACAAGAGACCCAGTACTTC. The chain has TRBV10-3 and TRBJ2-5; D remains unclear. CDR3 size: 14 residues. The germline gives CDR1 ENHRY, CDR2 SYGVKD. V was trimmed by 0 bases and J by 2 bases, leaving 7 bases between them.